This T cell receptor beta chain was captured in a study of cytotoxic CD8 clonotypes in ibrutinib-treated CLL (dated by TCRdb to about 2021). Regarding the research as a whole: The cohort was composed of roughly ten relapsed/refractory and about 15 treatment-naive patients; IGHV unmutated status was identified in 17 patients. Partial responses were observed in roughly 24 patients and complete responses in 2; after a median follow-up of 68 months, remission was maintained in 15 or so patients and progression was observed in some 12. The response samples were drawn at a median of around eleven months into treatment, with a range of roughly 6 to 36 months. On average, each sample had some 250,000 productive templates and tens of thousands of productive rearrangements. Of the 90 or so participants in the trial, about 25 had longitudinal samples available. Cryopreserved peripheral blood mononuclear cells were collected before treatment, at response, and at either disease progression or sustained remission. Every remission and progressive disease sample was obtained while ibrutinib was still being received by the patients.

As concerns this clone: The target of this receptor is not known. Base qualities are not at hand, and no much larger clone is one base apart.

Roughly 2.2 micrograms of genomic DNA were extracted from cryopreserved PBMCs for TCR beta library preparation. Longitudinal blood samples from CLL patients on ibrutinib monotherapy underwent high-throughput TCR beta sequencing. The patients took part in an open-label, single-center phase 2 trial of ibrutinib monotherapy. On a MiSeq, deep resolution sequencing aimed for a depth between 1 in 1 million and 1 in 200,000 T cells, with each clonotype covered approximately 10x on average. The immunoSEQ hsTCRB Kit was used to generate TCR beta libraries. The paper's processing steps were these. The data were analyzed with ImmunoSEQ Analyzer and ImmunoSEQ Data Assistant, and V, D and J gene assignments followed IMGT definitions. Clonality, with values ranging from 0 to 1, was calculated as one minus the normalized Shannon entropy of productive rearrangement frequencies. Only overrepresented clonotypes making up at least 0.05% of each patient's repertoire were included in the public clonotype analysis. Some 12 age-matched healthy donor repertoires from immuneACCESS served as clonality controls. What TCRdb holds here is the immuneACCESS table cut down to in-frame rearrangements. Part of the clones is not present; checked against another copy, under half of the missing clones reflect an unresolved V gene, and the others are unexplained. Clone size and V and J calls were adopted from that table, with D and trimming inferred from the DNA. The sample includes fewer than 400,000 clones, with 67% observed a single time. Around 6.6% of the sample rests with the top ten.

What the work shows at the level of the full study, not this receptor alone: Public clonotypes were found to be uncommon and were observed to contract or remain stable during treatment; the increase in clonality was shown to reflect expansion of private clonotypes at ibrutinib response. At baseline, clonality was higher than in age-matched healthy donors and showed a strong correlation with circulating CD8+ T-cell counts. Sustained-remission and progressing patients did not have matched sampling times, and lymph node repertoires were not examined. Clonality rose at ibrutinib response, remained stable during sustained remission, and dropped back toward baseline at progression.

Cut back by 0 bases and 7 bases, the V and J ends lie 10 bases apart. CDR1 and CDR2 were assigned from the germline V gene as SGDLS and YYNGEE. The CDR3 covers 13 residues, taking in both the cysteine and the phenylalanine. The kept DNA is CDR3 alone, 39 bases in frame from the first base. This clonotype was sampled from a human donor with chronic lymphocytic leukemia. The rearranged segments are TRBV9 and TRBJ1-2; a tentative D call is TRBD1 (5 bases match). The sequencing used PBMCs, collected after 36 months of ibrutinib treatment. The DNA sequence is as follows: TGTGCCAGCAGCGTAGGTCAGGGCGGTGGCTACACCTTC. Its protein reads: CASSVGQGGGYTF.